The present T cell receptor beta chain was sequenced within a study of identifying expanded T cells in peripheral blood. Overall study findings and caveats: Approximately 2-week clone count variance significantly increased as total template count grew. Technical replicates showed approximately 1.2 changed clones; roughly two weeks about 16.4; four weeks 19.

The assay was immunoSEQ multiplex PCR, and TCRdb's table has in-frame clones only and misses some. This table holds 80,000 to 90,000 clones, over 75% found once. Collection occurred without any documented infections or immune events in donors. The CDR3 consists of 14 residues. V shed 5 bases, J shed 2 bases, and the junction held 4 bases outside the gene matches. Germline values: CDR1 SGHRS, CDR2 YFSETQ. With respect to this clone: The antigen is not known.

Sequenced material: blood. This receptor was identified in a person aged 18 to 75 in good health. The chain couples TRBV5-1 to TRBJ2-3; 8 positions match TRBD2. DNA of the CDR3: TGCGCCAGCAGGACTAGCGCCTCCACAGATACGCAGTATTTT. It yields the protein CASRTSASTDTQYF.